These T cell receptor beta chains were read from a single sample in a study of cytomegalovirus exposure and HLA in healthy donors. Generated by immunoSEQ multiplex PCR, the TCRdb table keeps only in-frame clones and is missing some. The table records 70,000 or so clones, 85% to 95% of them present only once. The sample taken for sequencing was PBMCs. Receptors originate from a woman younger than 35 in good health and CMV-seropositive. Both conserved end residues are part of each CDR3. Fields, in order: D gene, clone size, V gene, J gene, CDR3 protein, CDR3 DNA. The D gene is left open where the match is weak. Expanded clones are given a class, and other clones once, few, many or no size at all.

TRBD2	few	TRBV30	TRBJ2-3	CAWRGLAGVGTDTQYF	TGTGCCTGGAGAGGACTAGCGGGAGTTGGTACAGATACGCAGTATTTT
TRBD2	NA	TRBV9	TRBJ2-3	CASSVEGGRDTDTQYF	TGTGCCAGCAGCGTAGAGGGCGGGAGGGACACAGATACGCAGTATTTT
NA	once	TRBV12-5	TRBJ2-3	CASGPGDFPDTQYF	TGTGCTAGTGGTCCCGGGGACTTCCCAGATACGCAGTATTTT
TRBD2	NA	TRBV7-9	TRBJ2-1	CASSPPIGAGGSREQFF	TGTGCCAGCAGCCCCCCCATCGGAGCGGGAGGGTCGCGGGAGCAGTTCTTC
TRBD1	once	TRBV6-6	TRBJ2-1	CASSPTDRGGNEQFF	TGTGCCAGCAGCCCTACGGACAGGGGTGGTAATGAGCAGTTCTTC
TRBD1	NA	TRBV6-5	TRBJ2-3	CASSYRDSSTDTQYF	TGTGCCAGCAGTTACCGGGACAGTAGCACAGATACGCAGTATTTT
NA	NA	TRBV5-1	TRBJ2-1	CASSLSGDSSYNEQFF	TGCGCCAGCTCCTTAAGTGGCGACAGCTCCTACAATGAGCAGTTCTTC
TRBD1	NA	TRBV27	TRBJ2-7	CASSPSGTGVSEQYF	TGTGCCAGCAGCCCATCCGGGACAGGGGTAAGCGAGCAGTACTTC
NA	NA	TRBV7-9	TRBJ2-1	CASSPINNEQFF	TGTGCCAGCAGCCCCATCAACAATGAGCAGTTCTTC
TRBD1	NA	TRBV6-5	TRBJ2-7	CASSLGQGTYEQYF	TGTGCCAGCAGCCTGGGACAGGGGACCTACGAGCAGTACTTC
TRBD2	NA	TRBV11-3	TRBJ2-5	CASSLGSGGPGAQYF	TGTGCCAGCAGCTTAGGTAGCGGGGGACCGGGGGCCCAGTACTTC
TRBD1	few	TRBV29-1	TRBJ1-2	CSVEGQGKGYTF	TGCAGCGTTGAGGGACAGGGAAAAGGCTACACCTTC
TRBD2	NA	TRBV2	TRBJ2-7	CASSDHTSGAYEQYF	TGTGCCAGCAGTGACCACACTAGCGGCGCCTACGAGCAGTACTTC
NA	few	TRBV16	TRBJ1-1	CASSQSRRNTEAFF	TGTGCCAGCAGCCAATCGCGGAGAAACACTGAAGCTTTCTTT
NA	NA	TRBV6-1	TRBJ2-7	CASSLQQGLPYEQYF	TGTGCCAGCAGTCTACAACAGGGATTACCCTACGAGCAGTACTTC
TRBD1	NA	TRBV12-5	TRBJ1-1	CASGAGQGATEAFF	TGTGCTAGTGGGGCTGGACAGGGGGCCACTGAAGCTTTCTTT
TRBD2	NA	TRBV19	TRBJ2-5	CASSVTSGGETQYF	TGTGCCAGTAGTGTCACTAGCGGGGGTGAGACCCAGTACTTC
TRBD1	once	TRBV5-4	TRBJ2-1	CASSSRDRGHNEQFF	TGTGCCAGCAGCTCCCGGGACAGGGGGCACAATGAGCAGTTCTTC
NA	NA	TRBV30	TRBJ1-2	CAWSVPASNYGYTF	TGTGCCTGGAGTGTACCCGCGTCTAACTATGGCTACACCTTC
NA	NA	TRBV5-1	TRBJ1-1	CASRADSQFVAFF	TGCGCCAGCAGGGCGGATAGCCAATTTGTGGCTTTCTTT
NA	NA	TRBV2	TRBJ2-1	CASSSEPSGGEQFF	TGTGCCAGCTCGAGTGAGCCCTCCGGAGGTGAGCAGTTCTTC
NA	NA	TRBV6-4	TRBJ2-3	CASSDSQGRPTDTQYF	TGTGCCAGCAGTGACTCGCAGGGGCGCCCCACAGATACGCAGTATTTT
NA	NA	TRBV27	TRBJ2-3	CASSRGEGGITDTQYF	TGTGCCAGCAGTCGGGGGGAGGGGGGGATTACAGATACGCAGTATTTT
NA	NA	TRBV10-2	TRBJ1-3	CASSEDGAGNTIYF	TGCGCCAGCAGTGAAGACGGGGCTGGAAACACCATATATTTT
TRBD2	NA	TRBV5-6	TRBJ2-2	CASSRWLAGLNTGELFF	TGTGCCAGCAGCAGGTGGTTAGCGGGCCTTAACACCGGGGAGCTGTTTTTT
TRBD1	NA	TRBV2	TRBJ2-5	CASSERGPTGETQYF	TGTGCCAGCAGTGAAAGGGGGCCTACAGGCGAGACCCAGTACTTC
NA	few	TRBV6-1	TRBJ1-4	CASTLGRNEKLFF	TGTGCCAGCACCCTGGGGAGGAATGAAAAACTGTTTTTT
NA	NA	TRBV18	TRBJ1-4	CASSPGLQVGREKLFF	TGTGCCAGCTCACCCGGATTACAGGTTGGGCGTGAAAAACTGTTTTTT
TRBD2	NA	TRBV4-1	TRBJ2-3	CASSQDVVPNFLAGDADTQYF	TGCGCCAGCAGCCAAGACGTGGTACCCAACTTCCTAGCGGGAGATGCAGATACGCAGTATTTT
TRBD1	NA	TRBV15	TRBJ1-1	CATSRDLGQVNTEAFF	TGTGCCACCAGCAGAGATCTGGGACAGGTGAACACTGAAGCTTTCTTT
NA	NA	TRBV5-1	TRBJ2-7	CASSVSSYEQYF	TGCGCCAGCAGCGTGAGCTCCTACGAGCAGTACTTC